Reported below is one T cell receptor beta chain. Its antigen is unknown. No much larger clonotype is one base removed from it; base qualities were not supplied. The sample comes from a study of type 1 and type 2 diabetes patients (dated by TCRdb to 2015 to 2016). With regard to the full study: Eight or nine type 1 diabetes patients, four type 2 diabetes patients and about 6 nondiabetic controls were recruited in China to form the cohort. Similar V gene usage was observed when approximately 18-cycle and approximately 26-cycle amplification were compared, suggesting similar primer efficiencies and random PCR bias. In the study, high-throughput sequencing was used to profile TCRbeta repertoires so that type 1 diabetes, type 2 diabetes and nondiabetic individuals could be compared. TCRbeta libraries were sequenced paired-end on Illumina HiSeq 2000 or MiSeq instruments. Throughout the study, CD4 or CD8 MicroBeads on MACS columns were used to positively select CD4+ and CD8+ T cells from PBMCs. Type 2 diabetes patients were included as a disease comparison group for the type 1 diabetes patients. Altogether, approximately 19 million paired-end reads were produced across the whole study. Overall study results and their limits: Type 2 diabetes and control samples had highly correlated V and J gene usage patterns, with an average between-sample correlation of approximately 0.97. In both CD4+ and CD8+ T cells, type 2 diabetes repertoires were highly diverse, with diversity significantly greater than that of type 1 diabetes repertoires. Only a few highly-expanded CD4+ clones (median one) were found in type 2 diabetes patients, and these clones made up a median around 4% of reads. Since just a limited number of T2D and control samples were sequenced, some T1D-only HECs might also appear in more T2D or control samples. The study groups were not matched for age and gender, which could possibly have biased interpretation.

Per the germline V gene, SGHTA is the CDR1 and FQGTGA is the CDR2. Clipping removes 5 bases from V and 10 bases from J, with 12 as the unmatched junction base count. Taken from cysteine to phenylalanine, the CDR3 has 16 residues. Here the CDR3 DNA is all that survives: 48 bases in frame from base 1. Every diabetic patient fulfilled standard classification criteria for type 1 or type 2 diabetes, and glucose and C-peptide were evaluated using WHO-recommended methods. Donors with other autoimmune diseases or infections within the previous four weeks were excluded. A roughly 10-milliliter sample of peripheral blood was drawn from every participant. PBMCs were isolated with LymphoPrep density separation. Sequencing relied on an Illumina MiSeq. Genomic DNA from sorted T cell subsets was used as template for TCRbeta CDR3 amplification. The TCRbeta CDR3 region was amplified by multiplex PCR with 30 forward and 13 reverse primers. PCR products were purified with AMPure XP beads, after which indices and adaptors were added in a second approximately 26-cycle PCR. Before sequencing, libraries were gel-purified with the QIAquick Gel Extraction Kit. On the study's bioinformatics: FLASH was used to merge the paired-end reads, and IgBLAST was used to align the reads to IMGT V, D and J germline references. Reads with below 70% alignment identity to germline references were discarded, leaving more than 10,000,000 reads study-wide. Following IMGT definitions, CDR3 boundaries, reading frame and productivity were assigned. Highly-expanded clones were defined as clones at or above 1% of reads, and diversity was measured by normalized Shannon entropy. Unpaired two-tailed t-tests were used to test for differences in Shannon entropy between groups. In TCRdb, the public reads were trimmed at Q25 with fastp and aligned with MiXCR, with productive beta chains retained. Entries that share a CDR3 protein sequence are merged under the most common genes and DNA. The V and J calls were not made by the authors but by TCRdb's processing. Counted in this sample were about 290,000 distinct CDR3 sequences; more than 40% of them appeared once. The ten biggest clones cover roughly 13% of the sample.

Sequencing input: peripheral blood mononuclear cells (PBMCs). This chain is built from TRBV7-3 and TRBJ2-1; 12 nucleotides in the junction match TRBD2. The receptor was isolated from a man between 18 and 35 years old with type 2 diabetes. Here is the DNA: TGTGCCAGCAGCGAACAACTAGCGGGAGGCCCCGGGGAGCAGTTCTTC. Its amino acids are CASSEQLAGGPGEQFF.